The 24 T cell receptor beta chains reported below all come from one sample, sequenced in a study of control samples from healthy donors and cancer patients. The assay was immunoSEQ multiplex PCR, and TCRdb's table has in-frame clones only and misses some. Among 75,000 to 100,000 clones listed, more than 85% were seen once. Sequenced input: blood. The receptors here all came from a woman aged 45 to 65 in good health.

This clone was detected only a few times. The J gene is TRBJ1-2, the V gene TRBV27; D possibly corresponds to TRBD1 (6 bases). The CDR3 length is 14 residues. Germline CDR1 MNHEY, CDR2 SMNVEV (reference sequence). Trimming stripped 0 bases from V and 4 bases from J, with 9 bases between. The CDR3 coding sequence is TGTGCCAGCAGTTTATCGGGGACATTCTATGGCTACACCTTC. Amino acids: CASSLSGTFYGYTF.

J is TRBJ2-3 and V is TRBV13; tentatively, D is TRBD1 or TRBD2 (5 bases each). This CDR3 has 11 residues. CDR1 and CDR2 from the germline V gene are PRHDT and FYEKMQ (reference sequence). V was clipped by 6 bases and J by 6 bases, with 7 bases between them. The CDR3 spells CASSEGDTQYF. The CDR3 DNA follows: TGTGCCAGCAGTGAGGGGGATACGCAGTATTTT.

This chain connects TRBV15 to TRBJ2-2, with 7 bases identical to TRBD2. CDR1 is LNHNV and CDR2 is YYDKDF in the germline V gene (reference sequence). This CDR3 contains 19 residues. The V and J ends lost 0 bases and 13 bases, in that order; junction bases with no gene match: 23. The CDR3 sequence is CATSRDPPGRAREIGTLFF. The CDR3 DNA follows: TGTGCCACCAGCAGAGATCCCCCAGGGAGGGCACGAGAGATCGGGACGCTGTTTTTT.

This clone was counted between two and nine times. This chain connects TRBV19 to TRBJ1-1, with D perhaps TRBD1 (5 bases). The CDR3 length is 14 residues. Germline lookup yields CDR1 LNHDA and CDR2 SQIVND (reference sequence). With 9 bases removed from V and 0 bases from J, the gap between germline ends came to 14 bases. In DNA form, the CDR3 reads TGTGCCAGCCTCAGGGCGGGAATGAACACTGAAGCTTTCTTT. It is translated as CASLRAGMNTEAFF.

V gene TRBV27 combines with J gene TRBJ1-5; D is unresolved. This CDR3 has 13 amino acids. V lost 4 bases to trimming and J lost 0 bases, with 4 bases between them. Per the germline V gene, CDR1 is MNHEY and CDR2 is SMNVEV (reference sequence). The CDR3 region has the DNA TGTGCCAGCAGTTACAATAGCAATCAGCCCCAGCATTTT. Amino acids: CASSYNSNQPQHF.

In nucleotides, the CDR3 is TGCGCCAGCAGTGAGCGTCGCGGGGGTAGCACAGATACGCAGTATTTT. As protein: CASSERRGGSTDTQYF. The J gene is TRBJ2-3, the V gene TRBV10-2; 7 bases align to TRBD2. The junction had 5 bases not matched to a gene; V was cut back by 2 bases and J by 0 bases. This CDR3 region has 16 residues. In germline, CDR1 is WSHSY, CDR2 SAAADI.

J is TRBJ1-1 and V is TRBV21-1; TRBD1, as called in the table, went unchecked against the DNA. TRBV21-1 is a pseudogene. The CDR3 sequence is 12 residues long. For the CDR3, the DNA is TGTGCCAGCAAGAACAGCTCGGCTGAAGCTTTCTTT. This translates into CASKNSSAEAFF.

This chain uses TRBV18 with TRBJ2-7, with D possibly matching TRBD1 (6 bases). The germline CDR1 and CDR2 sequences are KGHSH and LQKENI. The CDR3 loop spans 12 amino acids. V lost 2 bases and J lost 6, with 8 bases in between. Here the CDR3 DNA reads TGTGCCAGCTCACCAACAGGGTCCGAGCAGTACTTC. Protein sequence: CASSPTGSEQYF.

The chain joins TRBV6-5 to TRBJ2-3; TRBD2 aligns across 9 bases. In germline, CDR1 is MNHEY, CDR2 SVGAGI. This CDR3 spans 13 amino acids. With V trimmed by 6 bases and J by 4 bases, 2 bases remained unmatched. The CDR3 is CASRRTSADTQYF. In nucleotides, the CDR3 is TGTGCCAGCAGGCGGACTAGCGCAGATACGCAGTATTTT.

The chain employs TRBV19 and TRBJ1-4; 9 bases line up with TRBD1. The junction had 21 bases not matched to a gene; V was cut back by 8 bases and J by 8 bases. Germline V CDR1 and CDR2: LNHDA, SQIVND (reference sequence). This CDR3 is 18 amino acids long. This CDR3 is CASSPFWTGAAVGEKLFF. The CDR3 DNA sequence: TGTGCCAGTTCCCCCTTTTGGACAGGGGCCGCAGTGGGGGAAAAACTGTTTTTT. Looking up the rest from reference TRBV19 and TRBJ1-4 gives the full variable domain: DGGITQSPKYLFRKEGQNVTLSCEQNLNHDAMYWYRQDPGQGLRLIYYSQIVNDFQKGDIAEGYSVSREKKESFPLTVTSAQKNPTAFYLCASSPFWTGAAVGEKLFFGSGTQLSVL.

The chain couples TRBV9 to TRBJ1-1, with 7 bases fitting TRBD1. Germline V lookup: CDR1 SGDLS, CDR2 YYNGEE. V trimming: 3 bases; J trimming: 1 base; junction bases outside the gene matches: 6. This CDR3 contains 15 residues. In DNA form, the CDR3 reads TGTGCCAGCAGCGCGACAGGGTTGGAGAACACTGAAGCTTTCTTT. Its translation is CASSATGLENTEAFF.

This clone was recorded only once. The chain uses TRBV6-5 and TRBJ2-3; weak D call: TRBD2 (6 bases). The ends were cut back, 6 bases at V and 6 bases at J, with 13 bases in the middle. This CDR3 region has 13 residues. Germline assignment: CDR1 MNHEY and CDR2 SVGAGI. This CDR3 is CASRLTGTDTQYF. CDR3 nucleotide sequence: TGTGCCAGCAGGTTGACCGGGACTGATACGCAGTATTTT.

The V call is TRBV6-2 or TRBV6-3, the J call TRBJ1-5, with unresolved D. V was shortened by 2 bases and J by 9 bases, with 8 bases between the two germline ends. CDR3 size: 12 residues. Germline CDR1 is MNHEY and CDR2 is SVGEGT. This CDR3 reads CASSYLTGPQHF. The CDR3 region has the DNA TGTGCCAGCAGTTACCTCACCGGGCCCCAGCATTTT.

J is TRBJ1-2 and V is TRBV24-1; D call uncertain. The CDR3 totals 11 residues. V was shortened by 3 bases and J by 5 bases, with 3 bases between the two germline ends. Germline CDR1 and CDR2: KGHDR and SFDVKD. The CDR3 DNA sequence: TGTGCCACCAGTGATGCATATGGCTACACCTTC. Residues: CATSDAYGYTF.

V is TRBV5-4 and J is TRBJ2-3; 7 bases match TRBD1. With 4 bases clipped from V and 6 bases from J, the junction kept 5 bases outside the gene matches. CDR3 length: 13 residues. CDR1 is SGHNT and CDR2 is YYREEE in the germline V gene (reference sequence). CDR3 coding DNA: TGTGCCAGCAGCCCCGACAGGGATGATACGCAGTATTTT. Residues: CASSPDRDDTQYF.

This clone is categorized as medium-sized. This rearrangement joins TRBV7-2 to TRBJ2-2; TRBD1 matches 10 bases. Germline V lookup: CDR1 SGHTA, CDR2 FQGNSA. This CDR3 comprises 19 residues. V gave up 4 bases and J gave up 0 bases; unmatched junction bases: 11. This CDR3 is CASSSRPRTGGSNTGELFF. The CDR3 DNA reads TGTGCCAGCAGCTCGCGCCCGAGGACAGGGGGATCGAACACCGGGGAGCTGTTTTTT. The full variable domain, with the rest looked up from reference TRBV7-2 and TRBJ2-2, is GAGVSQSPSNKVTEKGKDVELRCDPISGHTALYWYRQSLGQGLEFLIYFQGNSAPDKSGLPSDRFSAERTGGSVSTLTIQRTQQEDSAVYLCASSSRPRTGGSNTGELFFGEGSRLTVL.

The J gene is TRBJ2-2, the V gene TRBV7-3, with TRBD2 matching over 9 bases. The germline CDR1 and CDR2 sequences are SGHTA and FQGTGA. The CDR3 consists of 17 residues. Losses at the gene ends were 5 bases for V and 1 base for J; bases not matched to a gene: 8. CDR3: CASSPMRGGRNTGELFF. CDR3 DNA sequence: TGTGCCAGCAGCCCCATGCGGGGGGGCCGGAACACCGGGGAGCTGTTTTTT.

The CDR3 region has the DNA TGTGCCAGCAGCTTTATGCAGGGGGTAAGCTACGAGCAGTACTTC. This sequence encodes CASSFMQGVSYEQYF. J is TRBJ2-7 and V is TRBV11-2; 7 bases fit TRBD1. The germline V gene has CDR1 SGHAT and CDR2 FQNNGV. The CDR3 contains 15 residues. The V and J ends lost 3 bases and 3 bases, in that order; junction bases with no gene match: 8.

This clone came up once. V and J are TRBV6-1 and TRBJ2-1; D remains ambiguous. Germline V gene data show CDR1 as MNHNS and CDR2 as SASEGT. The CDR3 has 13 amino acids. V lost 3 bases and J 7 bases, leaving 10 bases between the germline ends. CDR3 DNA sequence: TGTGCCAGCAGTGAGGTTAGTCGGAATGAGCAGTTCTTC. Encoded protein: CASSEVSRNEQFF.

The chain recombines TRBV4-2 with TRBJ2-1, with D tentatively TRBD2 (6 bases). This CDR3 has 15 amino acids. V was cut by 0 bases and J by 5 bases, with 11 bases left in between. Germline CDR1 LGHNA, CDR2 YNFKEQ. The CDR3 loop reads CASSQDGTQNNEQFF. CDR3 coding DNA: TGTGCCAGCAGCCAAGATGGGACTCAGAACAATGAGCAGTTCTTC.

This chain joins TRBV6-5 and TRBJ1-1; 8 bases agree with TRBD1. Trimming removed 4 bases from V and 7 bases from J; junction bases left unmatched: 5. The germline V gene encodes CDR1 MNHEY and CDR2 SVGAGI. The CDR3 is 13 amino acids. The CDR3 spells CASSLRQGYEAFF. The CDR3 DNA sequence: TGTGCCAGCAGTTTAAGACAGGGGTATGAAGCTTTCTTT.

This clone was seen only a few times. The chain links TRBV3-1 (or the pseudogene TRBV3-2) to TRBJ2-5; TRBD2 matches at 9 bases. Germline V lookup: CDR1 LGHDT, CDR2 YNNKEL (reference sequence). Trimming cost V 0 bases and J 7 bases; bases outside gene matches: 9. The CDR3 is made up of 16 amino acids. The CDR3 sequence: CASSQERAGGFGTQYF. DNA for the CDR3: TGTGCCAGCAGCCAAGAGAGAGCGGGAGGATTCGGGACCCAGTACTTC.

The chain combines TRBV4-1 with TRBJ1-1; a possible D gene is TRBD1 (6 bases). The V and J ends lost 2 bases and 0 bases respectively, with 10 bases between them. Germline values: CDR1 MGHRA, CDR2 YSYEKL. This CDR3 is 15 amino acids long. CDR3 coding DNA: TGCGCCAGCAGCCAAACAGGGCAAATGAACACTGAAGCTTTCTTT. Its translation is CASSQTGQMNTEAFF.

The chain uses TRBV5-1 and TRBJ2-3; 7 nucleotides line up with TRBD1. V was clipped by 0 bases and J by 1 base; unmatched bases: 5. This CDR3 spans 16 amino acids. Looked up from germline, CDR1 is SGHRS and CDR2 is YFSETQ. The CDR3 coding sequence is TGCGCCAGCAGCTTGGTCTCGGGACAGCGCACAGATACGCAGTATTTT. This sequence encodes CASSLVSGQRTDTQYF.